These T cell receptor beta chains were read from a single sample in a study of blood T cells in healthy people across ages. Each CDR3 protein is one row after TCRdb ran MiXCR on the 5' RACE reads. The top ten clones hold roughly a tenth of a sample with about 930,000 distinct CDR3 sequences, 25% to 35% of them seen once. The data also belong to a second study, concerning T cells of mothers and their children.

Sequenced: blood. These receptors all come from a woman between 40 and 55 years old in good health. Both conserved end residues are part of each CDR3. A D gene is named only where the DNA matches it firmly. Clone sizes are given selectively: once, few, many, or a class where the clone is expanded.

clone size	V gene	D gene	J gene	CDR3 protein	CDR3 DNA
-	TRBV13	TRBD2	TRBJ2-5	CASGPGGSSYQETQYF	TGTGCCAGCGGACCGGGGGGATCCTCGTACCAAGAGACCCAGTACTTC
-	TRBV7-2	-	TRBJ2-1	CASSISLGDNEQFF	TGTGCCAGCAGCATCTCCCTTGGGGACAATGAGCAGTTCTTC
-	TRBV18	TRBD1	TRBJ1-1	CASSPETGKAFF	TGTGCCAGCTCACCGGAGACAGGGAAAGCTTTCTTT
-	TRBV20-1	-	TRBJ2-3	CSAHRPGAGSTDTRYF	TGCAGTGCACACCGCCCGGGCGCGGGGAGCACAGATACGCGGTATTTT
few	TRBV14	-	TRBJ1-3	CASSNRRKGNTIYF	TGTGCCAGCAGCAATCGACGGAAAGGAAACACCATATATTTT
many	TRBV7-8	-	TRBJ1-2	CASSLVNGNYGYTF	TGTGCCAGCAGCTTAGTCAACGGGAACTATGGCTACACCTTC
-	TRBV7-6	-	TRBJ2-3	CASSLDLLTDTQYF	TGTGCCAGCAGCTTAGACTTACTCACAGATACGCAGTATTTT
-	TRBV28	TRBD2	TRBJ2-7	CASSGTSGGLDKQYF	TGTGCCAGCAGCGGGACTAGCGGAGGTCTCGATAAGCAGTACTTC
-	TRBV7-9	-	TRBJ1-2	CASSSPSFEGRYGYTF	TGTGCCAGCAGCTCACCCTCGTTTGAGGGACGGTATGGCTACACCTTC
many	TRBV21-1	-	TRBJ2-7	CASSKEEDYEQYF	TGTGCCAGCAGCAAAGAAGAGGACTACGAGCAGTACTTC
few	TRBV30	-	TRBJ1-2	CAWSLTVRYTF	TGTGCCTGGAGTCTGACAGTGAGATACACCTTC